These 16 T cell receptor beta chains came from one sample sequenced in a study of T cells expressing NK-cell markers. TCRdb reprocessed the 5' RACE reads and reports one entry per CDR3 protein, with no DNA. The repertoire shows 300,000 or so distinct CDR3 sequences; the top ten hold around 4%. The source material was blood T cells: a sorted CD56 or NKG2C T cell subset, CD4+ or CD8+ T cells, or bulk PBMC T cells (not recorded which). The source is a woman between 18 and 70 years old in good health.

This chain uses TRBV7-2 with TRBJ1-6; TCRdb lists TRBD1, though no DNA is available to test this call. The CDR3 has 14 residues. Germline V gene sequence: CDR1 SGHTA, CDR2 FQGNSA. CDR3 region: CASSPSRVNSPLHF.

CDR3 residues: CSVTQAGFDSPLHF. V is TRBV20-1 and J is TRBJ1-6. The length of the CDR3 is 14 residues. CDR1 and CDR2 from the germline V gene are DFQATT and SNEGSKA (reference sequence).

This rearrangement joins TRBV27 to TRBJ2-1; the TRBD2 assignment by TCRdb is unverifiable without DNA. The CDR3 spans 15 residues. Germline V gene data show CDR1 as MNHEY and CDR2 as SMNVEV (reference sequence). CDR3 protein: CASRRDTQLANEQFF.

The J gene is TRBJ2-2, the V gene TRBV7-3. Germline V lookup: CDR1 SGHTA, CDR2 FQGTGA. This CDR3 has 13 residues. This CDR3 is CASSSRLGGELFF.

The rearrangement links TRBV12-3 or TRBV12-4 to TRBJ1-4. This CDR3 is 14 amino acids long. The CDR3 protein is CASKTSGGAKKLFF.

The V and J genes are TRBV20-1 and TRBJ2-2. The CDR3 consists of 11 residues. Per germline, CDR1 DFQATT and CDR2 SNEGSKA (reference sequence). Here the CDR3 reads CSAGVTGELFF.

The V and J genes are TRBV10-3 and TRBJ2-5; TCRdb lists TRBD1, though no DNA is available to test this call. The CDR3 has 13 amino acids. Germline V lookup: CDR1 ENHRY, CDR2 SYGVKD. The CDR3 region is CAINSDPGETQYF.

The chain couples TRBV11-1 to TRBJ2-3; the D call from TCRdb, TRBD2, cannot be confirmed without DNA. The CDR3 consists of 16 residues. The germline V gene has CDR1 SGHAT and CDR2 FQDESV (reference sequence). This chain's CDR3 is CASSPWGSGGTDTQYF.

This chain connects TRBV12-3 or TRBV12-4 to TRBJ1-2; TCRdb picks TRBD1, but there is no DNA to check that call. The CDR3 totals 14 residues. CDR3 loop: CASLRGHLNYGYTF.

The chain combines TRBV7-2 with TRBJ1-3; the TCRdb call, TRBD1, lacks DNA for checking. Germline V lookup: CDR1 SGHTA, CDR2 FQGNSA. This CDR3 is built from 17 residues. The CDR3 here is CASSPRTGIESGNTIYF.

The chain joins TRBV29-1 to TRBJ2-7; checking the TCRdb D call of TRBD1 is not possible without DNA. The germline gives CDR1 SQVTM, CDR2 ANQGSEA. This CDR3 region has 16 residues. Here the CDR3 reads CSVSGRTKASSYEQYF.

V gene TRBV12-5 combines with J gene TRBJ2-3. Germline CDR1 and CDR2: LGHNT and FRNRAP. The CDR3 is made up of 11 amino acids. CDR3 sequence: CASGLSDTQYF.

J is TRBJ1-5 and V is TRBV20-1; TCRdb picks TRBD1, but there is no DNA to check that call. CDR3 length: 16 residues. The germline gives CDR1 DFQATT, CDR2 SNEGSKA (reference sequence). CDR3 protein: CSARDPSGTENQPQHF.

The rearrangement uses TRBV18 and TRBJ1-1. The CDR3 totals 13 residues. Germline V lookup: CDR1 KGHSH, CDR2 LQKENI. The CDR3 here is CASSPVTNTEAFF.

J is TRBJ1-2 and V is TRBV20-1; TCRdb's D call of TRBD1 is untestable without DNA. Germline V CDR1 and CDR2: DFQATT, SNEGSKA (reference sequence). The CDR3 is 13 residues long. CDR3 residues: CSARETGGYGYTF.

The rearrangement uses TRBV3-1 and TRBJ1-1. This CDR3 is built from 14 residues. From germline, CDR1 is LGHDT and CDR2 YNNKEL (reference sequence). The CDR3 loop is CASSQGGFGTEAFF. Based on the CDR3 plus reference TRBV3-1 and TRBJ1-1, the full variable domain is DTAVSQTPKYLVTQMGNDKSIKCEQNLGHDTMYWYKQDSKKFLKIMFSYNNKELIINETVPNRFSPKSPDKAHLNLHINSLELGDSAVYFCASSQGGFGTEAFFGQGTRLTVV.